This is a list of T cell receptor beta chains from one sample in a study of T-cell memory formation after mild COVID-19. Via MiXCR, TCRdb re-called the 5' RACE reads, giving one row per CDR3 protein. The sample shows hundreds of thousands of distinct CDR3 sequences, roughly 18% of them seen only once. The sample was PBMCs or a T cell subset sorted from them (not recorded which). These receptors originate from a man aged 18 to 30 who had mild COVID-19 (a few samples of this study predate the infection). Cell type and time point are not known. CDR3s include the opening cysteine and the closing phenylalanine or tryptophan. A D gene is named only where the DNA matches it firmly. Expanded clones are given a class, and other clones once, few, many or no size at all.

V gene: TRBV20-1; J gene: TRBJ1-1; clone size: .; D gene: TRBD1; CDR3 protein: CSASRDRNTEAFF; CDR3 DNA: TGCAGTGCTAGTAGGGACAGGAACACTGAAGCTTTCTTT
V gene: TRBV5-1; J gene: TRBJ2-5; clone size: few; D gene: .; CDR3 protein: CASSFGGPRETQYF; CDR3 DNA: TGCGCCAGCAGCTTCGGGGGCCCGAGAGAGACCCAGTACTTC
V gene: TRBV27; J gene: TRBJ2-3; clone size: few; D gene: TRBD1; CDR3 protein: CASSLRQGTDTQYF; CDR3 DNA: TGTGCCAGCAGTCTAAGACAGGGGACAGATACGCAGTATTTT
V gene: TRBV18; J gene: TRBJ2-7; clone size: once; D gene: .; CDR3 protein: CASSRQGIVYEQYF; CDR3 DNA: TGTGCCAGCTCACGGCAGGGCATCGTCTACGAGCAGTACTTC
V gene: TRBV6-6; J gene: TRBJ1-5; clone size: .; D gene: TRBD1; CDR3 protein: CASRQSGGGIQPQHF; CDR3 DNA: TGTGCCAGCAGGCAGTCAGGGGGTGGCATTCAGCCCCAGCATTTT
V gene: TRBV5-6; J gene: TRBJ1-5; clone size: many; D gene: .; CDR3 protein: CASSLFDSNQPQHF; CDR3 DNA: TGTGCCAGCAGCTTGTTCGATAGCAATCAGCCCCAGCATTTT
V gene: TRBV5-1; J gene: TRBJ1-1; clone size: few; D gene: .; CDR3 protein: CASSFITGRNTEAFF; CDR3 DNA: TGCGCCAGCAGCTTTATTACAGGGAGGAACACTGAAGCTTTCTTT
V gene: TRBV7-2; J gene: TRBJ2-1; clone size: few; D gene: TRBD1; CDR3 protein: CASSSLRGHNEQFF; CDR3 DNA: TGTGCCAGCAGCTCCCTCAGGGGGCATAATGAGCAGTTCTTC
V gene: TRBV5-1; J gene: TRBJ1-1; clone size: few; D gene: .; CDR3 protein: CASSWRADTEAFF; CDR3 DNA: TGCGCCAGCAGCTGGAGGGCGGACACTGAAGCTTTCTTT
V gene: TRBV5-1; J gene: TRBJ1-6; clone size: .; D gene: TRBD1; CDR3 protein: CASSLTGQGVSSPLHF; CDR3 DNA: TGCGCCAGCAGCTTGACTGGACAGGGTGTAAGTTCACCCCTCCACTTT
V gene: TRBV5-6; J gene: TRBJ1-3; clone size: .; D gene: .; CDR3 protein: CASSFRFASGNTIYF; CDR3 DNA: TGTGCCAGCAGCTTCAGGTTCGCCTCTGGAAACACCATATATTTT
V gene: TRBV5-1; J gene: TRBJ2-5; clone size: many; D gene: TRBD2; CDR3 protein: CASSSGLAGGQETQYF; CDR3 DNA: TGTGCCAGCAGTAGCGGACTAGCGGGGGGCCAAGAGACCCAGTACTTC
V gene: TRBV20-1; J gene: TRBJ2-2; clone size: few; D gene: TRBD1; CDR3 protein: CSASLQGARTGELFF; CDR3 DNA: TGCAGTGCTAGTCTACAGGGGGCGCGGACCGGGGAGCTGTTTTTT
V gene: TRBV7-9; J gene: TRBJ2-3; clone size: .; D gene: .; CDR3 protein: CASSVGTTSTDTQYF; CDR3 DNA: TGTGCCAGCAGCGTAGGGACAACCAGCACAGATACGCAGTATTTT
V gene: TRBV14; J gene: TRBJ2-7; clone size: few; D gene: .; CDR3 protein: CASSHSYGRAGEQYF; CDR3 DNA: TGTGCCAGCAGCCATTCATATGGCAGGGCGGGCGAGCAGTACTTC
V gene: TRBV28; J gene: TRBJ1-2; clone size: .; D gene: TRBD1; CDR3 protein: CASSLGGYRGANYGYTF; CDR3 DNA: TGTGCCAGCAGTTTAGGGGGATACAGGGGAGCTAACTATGGCTACACCTTC
V gene: TRBV20-1; J gene: TRBJ2-3; clone size: few; D gene: TRBD2; CDR3 protein: CSAPLPSGGTDTQYF; CDR3 DNA: TGCAGTGCTCCCCTGCCTAGCGGGGGAACAGATACGCAGTATTTT
V gene: TRBV5-4; J gene: TRBJ2-1; clone size: few; D gene: TRBD2; CDR3 protein: CASSLRLAGGQPEQFF; CDR3 DNA: TGTGCCAGCAGCTTGAGGCTAGCGGGGGGGCAGCCTGAGCAGTTCTTC
V gene: TRBV27; J gene: TRBJ2-7; clone size: few; D gene: .; CDR3 protein: CANRREQYF; CDR3 DNA: TGTGCCAACCGACGCGAGCAGTACTTC
V gene: TRBV9; J gene: TRBJ1-4; clone size: few; D gene: TRBD1; CDR3 protein: CASSDTGVDEKLFF; CDR3 DNA: TGTGCCAGCAGCGATACAGGGGTGGATGAAAAACTGTTTTTT
V gene: TRBV2; J gene: TRBJ2-5; clone size: .; D gene: TRBD1; CDR3 protein: CASSPADRDETQYF; CDR3 DNA: TGTGCCAGCAGCCCGGCCGACAGGGATGAGACCCAGTACTTC
V gene: TRBV4-1; J gene: TRBJ1-3; clone size: .; D gene: TRBD1; CDR3 protein: CASSQAIDRGPGNTIYF; CDR3 DNA: TGCGCCAGCAGCCAGGCTATCGACAGGGGGCCTGGAAACACCATATATTTT
V gene: TRBV5-1; J gene: TRBJ1-3; clone size: .; D gene: .; CDR3 protein: CASSLMGYSGNTIYF; CDR3 DNA: TGCGCCAGCAGCTTGATGGGCTACTCTGGAAACACCATATATTTT
V gene: TRBV7-9; J gene: TRBJ1-1; clone size: .; D gene: TRBD1; CDR3 protein: CASSFHRTGSTEAFF; CDR3 DNA: TGTGCCAGCAGCTTTCACCGGACAGGGAGCACTGAAGCTTTCTTT
V gene: TRBV5-1; J gene: TRBJ2-3; clone size: few; D gene: .; CDR3 protein: CASSLGFADTQYF; CDR3 DNA: TGCGCCAGCAGCTTGGGGTTCGCAGATACGCAGTATTTT
V gene: TRBV12-3/TRBV12-4; J gene: TRBJ1-1; clone size: few; D gene: .; CDR3 protein: CASSPVGVTVNTEAFF; CDR3 DNA: TGTGCCAGCAGCCCCGTGGGAGTGACAGTGAACACTGAAGCTTTCTTT
V gene: TRBV15; J gene: TRBJ2-5; clone size: .; D gene: TRBD1; CDR3 protein: CATSREDRRETQYF; CDR3 DNA: TGTGCCACCAGCAGGGAGGACAGGCGGGAGACCCAGTACTTC
V gene: TRBV29-1; J gene: TRBJ2-1; clone size: few; D gene: TRBD2; CDR3 protein: CSARGLAGNYNEQFF; CDR3 DNA: TGCAGCGCCAGGGGACTAGCGGGGAACTACAATGAGCAGTTCTTC
V gene: TRBV11-2; J gene: TRBJ2-3; clone size: few; D gene: TRBD2; CDR3 protein: CASSTWSGGSTDTQYF; CDR3 DNA: TGTGCCAGCAGCACCTGGAGCGGGGGGAGCACAGATACGCAGTATTTT
V gene: TRBV25-1; J gene: TRBJ2-7; clone size: many; D gene: .; CDR3 protein: CASSEQGPQQYF; CDR3 DNA: TGTGCCAGCAGTGAACAGGGGCCACAGCAGTACTTC
V gene: TRBV5-4; J gene: TRBJ2-7; clone size: few; D gene: TRBD1; CDR3 protein: CASSSLLTGGLYF; CDR3 DNA: TGTGCCAGCAGCTCGCTGTTGACAGGGGGCCTGTACTTC
V gene: TRBV6-5; J gene: TRBJ1-5; clone size: few; D gene: .; CDR3 protein: CASSYVGLNQPQHF; CDR3 DNA: TGTGCCAGCAGTTACGTAGGGTTGAATCAGCCCCAGCATTTT
V gene: TRBV20-1; J gene: TRBJ2-1; clone size: .; D gene: .; CDR3 protein: CSARGTGHRSYNEQFF; CDR3 DNA: TGCAGTGCTAGAGGAACGGGCCACCGCTCCTACAATGAGCAGTTCTTC
V gene: TRBV7-2; J gene: TRBJ2-3; clone size: few; D gene: TRBD2; CDR3 protein: CASSVNSGTDTQYF; CDR3 DNA: TGTGCCAGCAGCGTTAATAGCGGGACAGATACGCAGTATTTT
V gene: TRBV11-2; J gene: TRBJ2-6; clone size: .; D gene: .; CDR3 protein: CASSLPFSGANVLTF; CDR3 DNA: TGTGCCAGCAGCTTACCATTCTCTGGGGCCAACGTCCTGACTTTC
V gene: TRBV7-2; J gene: TRBJ2-2; clone size: few; D gene: .; CDR3 protein: CASSRDNTGELFF; CDR3 DNA: TGTGCCAGCAGCCGTGATAACACCGGGGAGCTGTTTTTT
V gene: TRBV7-2; J gene: TRBJ2-7; clone size: .; D gene: .; CDR3 protein: CASSVGSYREQYF; CDR3 DNA: TGTGCCAGCAGCGTAGGGTCTTATAGGGAGCAGTACTTC
V gene: TRBV18; J gene: TRBJ2-1; clone size: .; D gene: TRBD1; CDR3 protein: CASSKDRVPYNEQFF; CDR3 DNA: TGTGCCAGCTCAAAAGACAGGGTCCCCTACAATGAGCAGTTCTTC
V gene: TRBV6-5; J gene: TRBJ2-2; clone size: few; D gene: TRBD1; CDR3 protein: CASSYNTMGQVAPGELFF; CDR3 DNA: TGTGCCAGCAGTTACAACACCATGGGACAGGTGGCCCCCGGGGAGCTGTTTTTT
V gene: TRBV29-1; J gene: TRBJ1-1; clone size: few; D gene: .; CDR3 protein: CSVSGALHTEAFF; CDR3 DNA: TGCAGCGTCTCCGGGGCGTTACACACTGAAGCTTTCTTT
V gene: TRBV28; J gene: TRBJ2-2; clone size: .; D gene: .; CDR3 protein: CASSLWPPGELFF; CDR3 DNA: TGTGCCAGCAGTTTGTGGCCACCCGGGGAGCTGTTTTTT
V gene: TRBV30; J gene: TRBJ1-3; clone size: few; D gene: .; CDR3 protein: CAWNRQQFTGNTIYF; CDR3 DNA: TGTGCCTGGAACAGACAGCAATTCACTGGAAACACCATATATTTT
V gene: TRBV4-3; J gene: TRBJ2-3; clone size: .; D gene: .; CDR3 protein: CASSQEKEGTDTQYF; CDR3 DNA: TGCGCCAGCAGCCAAGAGAAGGAGGGCACAGATACGCAGTATTTT
V gene: TRBV12-3/TRBV12-4; J gene: TRBJ1-2; clone size: .; D gene: .; CDR3 protein: CASSGALGGYTF; CDR3 DNA: TGTGCCAGCAGCGGGGCTTTGGGAGGCTACACCTTC
V gene: TRBV30; J gene: TRBJ2-7; clone size: few; D gene: .; CDR3 protein: CAWNPLAGKSEQYF; CDR3 DNA: TGTGCCTGGAACCCCCTGGCGGGGAAAAGCGAGCAGTACTTC
V gene: TRBV5-1; J gene: TRBJ2-6; clone size: many; D gene: TRBD1; CDR3 protein: CASSFLGQGAGANVLTF; CDR3 DNA: TGCGCCAGCAGCTTTTTGGGACAGGGGGCCGGGGCCAACGTCCTGACTTTC
V gene: TRBV6-6; J gene: TRBJ1-1; clone size: .; D gene: .; CDR3 protein: CASSYGHGGAFF; CDR3 DNA: TGTGCCAGCAGTTACGGACACGGTGGGGCTTTCTTT